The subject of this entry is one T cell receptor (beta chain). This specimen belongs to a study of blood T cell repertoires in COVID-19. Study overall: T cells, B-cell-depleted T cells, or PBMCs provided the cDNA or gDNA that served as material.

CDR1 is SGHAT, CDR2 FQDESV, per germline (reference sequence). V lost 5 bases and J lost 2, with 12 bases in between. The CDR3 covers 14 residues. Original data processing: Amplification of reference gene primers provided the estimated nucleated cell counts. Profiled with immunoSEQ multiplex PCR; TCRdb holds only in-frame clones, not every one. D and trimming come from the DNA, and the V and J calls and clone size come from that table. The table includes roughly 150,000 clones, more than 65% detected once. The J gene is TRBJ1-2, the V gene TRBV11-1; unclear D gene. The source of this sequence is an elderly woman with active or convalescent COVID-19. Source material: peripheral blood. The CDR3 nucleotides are TGTGCCAGCAGCCTGGGCGGCGGGAACTATGGCTACACCTTC. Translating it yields CASSLGGGNYGYTF.